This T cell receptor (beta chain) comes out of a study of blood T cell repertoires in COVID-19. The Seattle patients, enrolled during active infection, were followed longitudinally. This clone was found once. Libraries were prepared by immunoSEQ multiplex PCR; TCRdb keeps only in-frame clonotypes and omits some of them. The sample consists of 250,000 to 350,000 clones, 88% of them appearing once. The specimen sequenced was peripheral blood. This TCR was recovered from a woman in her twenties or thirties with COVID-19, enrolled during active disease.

The CDR3 DNA reads TGCGCCAGCAGCCAAACAGGGGTTTCGGGCACTGAAGCTTTCTTT. This gives the protein CASSQTGVSGTEAFF. The rearrangement joins TRBV4-1 to TRBJ1-1; 7 nucleotides align to TRBD1. After removal of 2 bases from V and 4 bases from J, the junction contained 7 bases not matched to a gene. Germline CDR1 reads MGHRA; CDR2 reads YSYEKL. The CDR3 runs 15 residues.